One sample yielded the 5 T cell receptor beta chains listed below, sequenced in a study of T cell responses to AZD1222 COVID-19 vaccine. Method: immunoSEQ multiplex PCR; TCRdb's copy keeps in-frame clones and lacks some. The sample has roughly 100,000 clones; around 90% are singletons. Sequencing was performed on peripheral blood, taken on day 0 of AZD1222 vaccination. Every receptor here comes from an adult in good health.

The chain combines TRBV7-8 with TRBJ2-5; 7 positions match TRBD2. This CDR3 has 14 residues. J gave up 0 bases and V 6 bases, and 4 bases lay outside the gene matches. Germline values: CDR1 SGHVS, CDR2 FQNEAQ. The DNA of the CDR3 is TGTGCCAGCAGAGAGCGGGGTGACCAAGAGACCCAGTACTTC. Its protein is CASRERGDQETQYF. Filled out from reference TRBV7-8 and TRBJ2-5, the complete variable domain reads GAGVSQSPRYKVAKRGQDVALRCDPISGHVSLFWYQQALGQGPEFLTYFQNEAQLDKSGLPSDRFFAERPEGSVSTLKIQRTQQEDSAVYLCASRERGDQETQYFGPGTRLLVL.

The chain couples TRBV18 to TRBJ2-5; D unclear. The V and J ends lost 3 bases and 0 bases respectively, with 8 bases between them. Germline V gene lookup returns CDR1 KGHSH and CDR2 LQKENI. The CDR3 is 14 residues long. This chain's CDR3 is CASSPTADQETQYF. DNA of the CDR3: TGTGCCAGCTCACCCACTGCGGACCAAGAGACCCAGTACTTC. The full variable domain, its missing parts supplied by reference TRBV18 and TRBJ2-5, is NAGVMQNPRHLVRRRGQEARLRCSPMKGHSHVYWYRQLPEEGLKFMVYLQKENIIDESGMPKERFSAEFPKEGPSILRIQQVVRGDSAAYFCASSPTADQETQYFGPGTRLLVL.

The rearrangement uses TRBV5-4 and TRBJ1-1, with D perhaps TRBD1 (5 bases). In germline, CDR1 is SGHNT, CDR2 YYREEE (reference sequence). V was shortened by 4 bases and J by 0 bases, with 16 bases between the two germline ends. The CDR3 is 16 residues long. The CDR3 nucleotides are TGTGCCAGCAGCCAGAGACAGCCAGGAGTGAACACTGAAGCTTTCTTT. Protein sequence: CASSQRQPGVNTEAFF.

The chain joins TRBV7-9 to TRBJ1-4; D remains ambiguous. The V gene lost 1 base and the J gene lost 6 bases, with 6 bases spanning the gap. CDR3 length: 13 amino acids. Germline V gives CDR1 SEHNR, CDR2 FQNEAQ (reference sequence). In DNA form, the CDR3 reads TGTGCCAGCAGCTTAGGGTCGTATGAAAAACTGTTTTTT. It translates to CASSLGSYEKLFF.

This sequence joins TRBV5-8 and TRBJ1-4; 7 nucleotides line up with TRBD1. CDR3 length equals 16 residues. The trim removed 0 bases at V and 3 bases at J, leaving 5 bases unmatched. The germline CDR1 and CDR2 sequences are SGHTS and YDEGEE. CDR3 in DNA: TGTGCCAGCAGCTTGGCGGGCAGGGGGGCTAATGAAAAACTGTTTTTT. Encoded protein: CASSLAGRGANEKLFF.